Shown below are 4 T cell receptor beta chains from a single sample sequenced in a study of cytomegalovirus exposure and HLA in healthy donors. PCR employed 60 Vbeta and 13 Jbeta primers. The assay was immunoSEQ multiplex PCR, and TCRdb's table has in-frame clones only and misses some. The sample yields some 97,000 clones, about three quarters seen once. Input material: PBMCs. The origin of the receptors is a male donor in good health and CMV-seropositive.

The gene calls are TRBV4-3 and TRBJ2-7; 8 bases line up with TRBD1. Germline V lookup: CDR1 LGHNA, CDR2 YSLEER. Losses at the gene ends were 1 base for V and 3 bases for J; bases not matched to a gene: 5. This CDR3 is 15 amino acids long. The CDR3 loop reads CASSQGTGSFYEQYF. The CDR3 DNA sequence: TGCGCCAGCAGCCAAGGGACAGGGAGCTTCTACGAGCAGTACTTC.

V and J are TRBV18 and TRBJ1-6, with D tentatively TRBD1 (5 bases). The CDR3 consists of 12 residues. Germline loops: CDR1 KGHSH, CDR2 LQKENI. V was shortened by 8 bases and J by 15 bases, with 17 bases between the two germline ends. The CDR3 nucleotides are TGTGCCAGCCAGGGACGGACCGGGGGCCTCCACTTT. This encodes CASQGRTGGLHF.

The chain combines TRBV19 with TRBJ1-3, with D perhaps matching TRBD1 (6 bases). In germline, CDR1 is LNHDA, CDR2 SQIVND (reference sequence). Trimming pared 5 bases from V and 2 bases from J, leaving 13 bases between. This CDR3 spans 15 amino acids. The CDR3 protein is CASSVSGTPGNTIYF. In DNA form, the CDR3 reads TGTGCCAGTAGTGTCTCCGGGACACCTGGAAACACCATATATTTT.

The genes are TRBV4-1 and TRBJ1-4; 10 nucleotides align to TRBD1. The CDR3 runs to 14 residues. Germline assignment: CDR1 MGHRA and CDR2 YSYEKL. Losses at the gene ends were 4 bases for V and 6 bases for J; bases not matched to a gene: 2. The CDR3 is CASSRGTGDEKLFF. In DNA, the CDR3 is TGCGCCAGCAGCCGCGGGACAGGGGATGAAAAACTGTTTTTT.